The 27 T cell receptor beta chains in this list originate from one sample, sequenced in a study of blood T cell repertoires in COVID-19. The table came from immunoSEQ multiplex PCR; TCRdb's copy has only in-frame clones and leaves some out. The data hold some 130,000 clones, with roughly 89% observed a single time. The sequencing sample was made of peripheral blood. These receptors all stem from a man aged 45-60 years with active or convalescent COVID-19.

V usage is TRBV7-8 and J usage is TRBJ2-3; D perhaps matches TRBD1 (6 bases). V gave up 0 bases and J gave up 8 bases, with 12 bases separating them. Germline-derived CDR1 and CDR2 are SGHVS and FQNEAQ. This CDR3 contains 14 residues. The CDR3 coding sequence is TGTGCCAGCAGCTTAGCAAATACAGGGCCTACGCAGTATTTT. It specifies CASSLANTGPTQYF.

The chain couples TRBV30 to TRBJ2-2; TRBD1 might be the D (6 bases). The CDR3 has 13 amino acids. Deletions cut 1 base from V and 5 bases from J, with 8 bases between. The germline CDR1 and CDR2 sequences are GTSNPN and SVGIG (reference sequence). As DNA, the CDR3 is TGTGCCTGGAGTGGGACAGCGACCGGGGAGCTGTTTTTT. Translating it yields CAWSGTATGELFF.

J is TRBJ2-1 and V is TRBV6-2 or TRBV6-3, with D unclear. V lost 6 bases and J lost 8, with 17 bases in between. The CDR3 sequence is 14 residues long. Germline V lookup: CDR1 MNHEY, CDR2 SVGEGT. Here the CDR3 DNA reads TGTGCCAGCAGCATTTTTGCAGAGGTGGATGAGCAGTTCTTC. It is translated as CASSIFAEVDEQFF.

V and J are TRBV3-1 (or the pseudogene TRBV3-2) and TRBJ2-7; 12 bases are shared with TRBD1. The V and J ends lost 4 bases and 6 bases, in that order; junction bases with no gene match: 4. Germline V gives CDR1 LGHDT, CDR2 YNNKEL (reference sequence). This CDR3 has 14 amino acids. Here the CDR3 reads CASSLGTGGREQYF. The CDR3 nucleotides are TGTGCCAGCAGCCTCGGGACAGGGGGCCGCGAGCAGTACTTC.

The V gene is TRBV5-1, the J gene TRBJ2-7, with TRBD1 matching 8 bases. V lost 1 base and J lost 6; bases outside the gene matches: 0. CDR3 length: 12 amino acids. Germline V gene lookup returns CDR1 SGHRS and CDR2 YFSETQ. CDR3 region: CASSLTGGEQYF. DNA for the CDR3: TGCGCCAGCAGCTTGACAGGGGGCGAGCAGTACTTC.

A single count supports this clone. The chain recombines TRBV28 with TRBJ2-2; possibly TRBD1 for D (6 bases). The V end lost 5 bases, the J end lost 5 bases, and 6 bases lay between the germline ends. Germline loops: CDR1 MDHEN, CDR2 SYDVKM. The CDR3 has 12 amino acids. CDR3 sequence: CASSTGTGELFF. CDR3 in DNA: TGTGCCAGCAGTACAGGGACCGGGGAGCTGTTTTTT. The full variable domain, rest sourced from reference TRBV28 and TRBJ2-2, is DVKVTQSSRYLVKRTGEKVFLECVQDMDHENMFWYRQDPGLGLRLIYFSYDVKMKEKGDIPEGYSVSREKKERFSLILESASTNQTSMYLCASSTGTGELFFGEGSRLTVL.

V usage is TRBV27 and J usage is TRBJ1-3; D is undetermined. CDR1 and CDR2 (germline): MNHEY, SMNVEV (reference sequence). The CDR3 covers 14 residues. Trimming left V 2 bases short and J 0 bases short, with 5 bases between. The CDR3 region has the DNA TGTGCCAGCAGTTTACGAGACTCTGGAAACACCATATATTTT. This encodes CASSLRDSGNTIYF.

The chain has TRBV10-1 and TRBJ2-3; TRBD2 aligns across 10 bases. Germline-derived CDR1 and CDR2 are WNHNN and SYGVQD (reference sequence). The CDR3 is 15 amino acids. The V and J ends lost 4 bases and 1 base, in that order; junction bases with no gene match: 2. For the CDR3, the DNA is TGCGCCAGCAGTGGGCTAGCGGGAGGCACAGATACGCAGTATTTT. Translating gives CASSGLAGGTDTQYF.

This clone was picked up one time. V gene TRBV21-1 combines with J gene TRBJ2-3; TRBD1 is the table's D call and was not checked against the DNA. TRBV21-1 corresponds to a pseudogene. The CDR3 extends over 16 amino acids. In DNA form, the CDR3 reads TGTGCCAGCAGCAAAGTTAACAGGGAAGGGACAGATACGCAGTATTTT. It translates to CASSKVNREGTDTQYF.

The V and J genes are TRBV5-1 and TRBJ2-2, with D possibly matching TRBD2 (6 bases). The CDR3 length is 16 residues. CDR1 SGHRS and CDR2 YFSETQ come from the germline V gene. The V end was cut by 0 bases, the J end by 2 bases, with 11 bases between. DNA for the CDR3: TGCGCCAGCAGCTTGGCTGAGGGACTTAACACCGGGGAGCTGTTTTTT. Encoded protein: CASSLAEGLNTGELFF.

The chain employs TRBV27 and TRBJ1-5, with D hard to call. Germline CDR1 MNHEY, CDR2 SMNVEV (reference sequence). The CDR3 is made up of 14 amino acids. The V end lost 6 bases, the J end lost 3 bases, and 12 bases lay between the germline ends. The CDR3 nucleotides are TGTGCCAGCAGCCCCCAGTCGAACAATCAGCCCCAGCATTTT. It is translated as CASSPQSNNQPQHF.

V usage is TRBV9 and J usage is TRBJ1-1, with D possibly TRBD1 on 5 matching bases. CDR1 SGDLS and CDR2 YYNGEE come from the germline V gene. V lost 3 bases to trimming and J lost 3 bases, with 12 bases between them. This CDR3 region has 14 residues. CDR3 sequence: CASSAQGGDTEAFF. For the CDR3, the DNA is TGTGCCAGCAGCGCCCAGGGTGGGGACACTGAAGCTTTCTTT.

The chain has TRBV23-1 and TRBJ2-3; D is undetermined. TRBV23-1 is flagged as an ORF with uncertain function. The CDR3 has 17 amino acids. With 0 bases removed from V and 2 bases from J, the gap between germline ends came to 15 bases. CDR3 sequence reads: CASSQSSPGWPTDTQYF. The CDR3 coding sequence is TGCGCCAGCAGTCAATCTAGCCCGGGTTGGCCCACAGATACGCAGTATTTT.

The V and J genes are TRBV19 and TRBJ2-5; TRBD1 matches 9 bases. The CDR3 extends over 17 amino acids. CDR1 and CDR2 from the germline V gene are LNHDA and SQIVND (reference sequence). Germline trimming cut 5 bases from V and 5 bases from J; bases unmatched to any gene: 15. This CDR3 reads CASSLSGQGTHGETQYF. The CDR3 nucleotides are TGTGCCAGTAGTTTATCGGGACAGGGAACTCACGGGGAGACCCAGTACTTC.

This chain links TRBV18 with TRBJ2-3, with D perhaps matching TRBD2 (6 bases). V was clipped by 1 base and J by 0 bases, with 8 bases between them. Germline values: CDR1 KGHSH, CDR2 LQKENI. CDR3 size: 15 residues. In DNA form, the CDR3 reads TGTGCCAGCTCACCACGGGACTCTAGCACAGATACGCAGTATTTT. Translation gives CASSPRDSSTDTQYF. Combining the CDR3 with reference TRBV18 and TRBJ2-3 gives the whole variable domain NAGVMQNPRHLVRRRGQEARLRCSPMKGHSHVYWYRQLPEEGLKFMVYLQKENIIDESGMPKERFSAEFPKEGPSILRIQQVVRGDSAAYFCASSPRDSSTDTQYFGPGTRLTVL.

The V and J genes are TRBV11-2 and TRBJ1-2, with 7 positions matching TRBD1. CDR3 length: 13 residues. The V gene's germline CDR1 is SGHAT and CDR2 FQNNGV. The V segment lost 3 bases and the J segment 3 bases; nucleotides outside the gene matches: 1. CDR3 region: CASSFGTDYGYTF. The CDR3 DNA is TGTGCCAGCAGCTTCGGGACAGACTATGGCTACACCTTC.

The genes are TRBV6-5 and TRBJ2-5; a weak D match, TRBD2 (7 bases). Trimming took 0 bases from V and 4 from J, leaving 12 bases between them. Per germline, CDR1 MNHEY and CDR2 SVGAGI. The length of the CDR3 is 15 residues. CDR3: CASSYSRGAGETQYF. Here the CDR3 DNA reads TGTGCCAGCAGTTACTCTCGGGGGGCCGGAGAGACCCAGTACTTC.

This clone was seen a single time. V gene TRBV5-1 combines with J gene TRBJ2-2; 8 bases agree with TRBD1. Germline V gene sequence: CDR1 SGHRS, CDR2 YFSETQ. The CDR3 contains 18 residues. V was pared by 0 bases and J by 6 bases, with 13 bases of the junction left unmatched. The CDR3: CASSLGYWTGKNPGELFF. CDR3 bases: TGCGCCAGCAGCTTGGGGTATTGGACAGGGAAAAACCCCGGGGAGCTGTTTTTT.

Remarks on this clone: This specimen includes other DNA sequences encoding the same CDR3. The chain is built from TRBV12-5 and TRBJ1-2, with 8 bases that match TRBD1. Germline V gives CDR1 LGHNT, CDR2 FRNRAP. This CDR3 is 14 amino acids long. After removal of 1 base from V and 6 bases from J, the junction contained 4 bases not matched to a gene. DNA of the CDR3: TGTGCTAGTGGTTTGGGGCAGGGGGCAGATGGCTACACCTTC. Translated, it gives CASGLGQGADGYTF.

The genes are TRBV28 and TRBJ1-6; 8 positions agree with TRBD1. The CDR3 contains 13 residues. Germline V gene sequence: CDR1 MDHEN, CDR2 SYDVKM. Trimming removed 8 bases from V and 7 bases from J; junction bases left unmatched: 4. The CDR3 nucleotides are TGTGCCAGCTGGACAGGGTTCAATTCACCCCTCCACTTT. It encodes CASWTGFNSPLHF.

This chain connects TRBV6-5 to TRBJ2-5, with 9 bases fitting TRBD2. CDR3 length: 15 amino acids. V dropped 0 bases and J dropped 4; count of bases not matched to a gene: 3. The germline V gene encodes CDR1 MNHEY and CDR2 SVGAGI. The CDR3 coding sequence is TGTGCCAGCAGTTACTCGTCTAGCGGGGTAGAGACCCAGTACTTC. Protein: CASSYSSSGVETQYF.

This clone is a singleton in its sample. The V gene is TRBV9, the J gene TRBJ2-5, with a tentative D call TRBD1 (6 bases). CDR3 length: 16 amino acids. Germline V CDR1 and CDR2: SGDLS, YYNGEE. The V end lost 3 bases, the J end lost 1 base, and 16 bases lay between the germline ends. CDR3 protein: CASSATPGQPQETQYF. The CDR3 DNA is TGTGCCAGCAGCGCCACCCCGGGACAACCCCAAGAGACCCAGTACTTC.

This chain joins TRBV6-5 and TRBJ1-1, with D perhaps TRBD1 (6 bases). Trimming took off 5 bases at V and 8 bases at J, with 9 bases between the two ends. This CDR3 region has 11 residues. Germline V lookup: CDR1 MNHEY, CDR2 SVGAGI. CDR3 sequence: CASSQQGEAFF. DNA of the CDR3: TGTGCCAGCAGTCAACAGGGAGAAGCTTTCTTT.

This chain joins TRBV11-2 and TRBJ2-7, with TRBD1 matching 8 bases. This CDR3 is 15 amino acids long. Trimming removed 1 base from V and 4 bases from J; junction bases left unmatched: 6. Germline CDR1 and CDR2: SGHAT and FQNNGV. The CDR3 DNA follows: TGTGCCAGCAGCTTAGCTGGACAGGGTACGTACGAGCAGTACTTC. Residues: CASSLAGQGTYEQYF. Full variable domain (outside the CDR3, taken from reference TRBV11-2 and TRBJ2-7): EAGVAQSPRYKIIEKRQSVAFWCNPISGHATLYWYQQILGQGPKLLIQFQNNGVVDDSQLPKDRFSAERLKGVDSTLKIQPAKLEDSAVYLCASSLAGQGTYEQYFGPGTRLTVT.

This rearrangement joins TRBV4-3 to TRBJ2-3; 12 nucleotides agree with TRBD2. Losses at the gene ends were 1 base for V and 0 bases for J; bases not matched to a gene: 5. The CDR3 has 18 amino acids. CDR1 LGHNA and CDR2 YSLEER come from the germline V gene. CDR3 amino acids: CASSQAFTSGGSTDTQYF. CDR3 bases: TGCGCCAGCAGCCAAGCGTTCACTAGCGGGGGGAGCACAGATACGCAGTATTTT.

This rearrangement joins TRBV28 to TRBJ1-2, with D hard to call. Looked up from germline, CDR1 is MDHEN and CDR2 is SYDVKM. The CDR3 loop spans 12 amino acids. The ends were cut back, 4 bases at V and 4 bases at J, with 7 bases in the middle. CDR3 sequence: CASSSGVYGYTF. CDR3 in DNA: TGTGCCAGCAGTTCCGGGGTCTATGGCTACACCTTC.

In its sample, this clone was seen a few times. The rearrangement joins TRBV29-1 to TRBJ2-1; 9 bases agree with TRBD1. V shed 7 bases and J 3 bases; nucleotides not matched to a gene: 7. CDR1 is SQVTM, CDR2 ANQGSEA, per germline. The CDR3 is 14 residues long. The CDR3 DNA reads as TGCAGCGCTACTGGACAGGGGAACTACAATGAGCAGTTCTTC. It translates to CSATGQGNYNEQFF.